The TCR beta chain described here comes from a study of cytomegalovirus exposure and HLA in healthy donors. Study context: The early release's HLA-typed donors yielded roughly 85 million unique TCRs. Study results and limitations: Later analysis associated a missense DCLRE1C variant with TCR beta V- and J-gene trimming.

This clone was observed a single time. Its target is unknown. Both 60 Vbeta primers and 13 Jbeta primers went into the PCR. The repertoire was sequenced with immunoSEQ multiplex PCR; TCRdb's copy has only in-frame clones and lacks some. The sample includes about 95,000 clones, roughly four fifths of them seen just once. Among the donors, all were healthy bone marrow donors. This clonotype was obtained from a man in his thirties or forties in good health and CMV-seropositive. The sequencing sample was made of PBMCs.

The CDR3 loop reads CASSAGFDYGYTF. The CDR3 DNA sequence: TGTGCCAGCTCAGCGGGTTTTGACTATGGCTACACCTTC. This chain uses TRBV18 with TRBJ1-2; no definite D call. Deletions cut 5 bases from V and 3 bases from J, with 10 bases between. The CDR3 covers 13 residues. Germline V gives CDR1 KGHSH, CDR2 LQKENI. Based on the CDR3 plus reference TRBV18 and TRBJ1-2, the full variable domain is NAGVMQNPRHLVRRRGQEARLRCSPMKGHSHVYWYRQLPEEGLKFMVYLQKENIIDESGMPKERFSAEFPKEGPSILRIQQVVRGDSAAYFCASSAGFDYGYTFGSGTRLTVV.